This T cell receptor (beta chain) was obtained from a study of blood T cell repertoires in COVID-19. Study-level background: The study drew acute and convalescent COVID-19 samples from the United States, Italy and Spain. T cells, B-cell-depleted T cells, or PBMCs provided the cDNA or gDNA that served as material.

Methods used by the authors: Estimation of nucleated cell counts was performed using reference gene primer amplification. Assay: immunoSEQ multiplex PCR; the TCRdb copy retains only in-frame clones and omits some. Clone size and V and J calls were adopted from that table, with D and trimming inferred from the DNA. The sample has approximately 70,000 clones, more than 75% seen once. This sequence originates from a human donor in a cohort sampled during active COVID-19. Sample: peripheral blood.

The DNA of the CDR3 is TGTGCCAGCAGCCTAAAGAGGAGGGAGACCCAGTACTTC. It specifies CASSLKRRETQYF. The rearrangement uses TRBV12-3 or TRBV12-4 and TRBJ2-5; D may be TRBD2 (5 bases). CDR3 length equals 13 residues. V lost 6 bases to trimming and J lost 5 bases, with 13 bases between them.